These 22 T cell receptor beta chains originate from one sample sequenced in a study of T cell changes during pregnancy in multiple sclerosis. Only in-frame clones appear in the TCRdb table, and some are missing; sequencing was by immunoSEQ multiplex PCR. The profile shows tens of thousands of clones, around nine tenths of them singletons. The sample consisted of peripheral blood, taken after pregnancy. The receptors here all came from a female donor in good health, enrolled as a control in a pregnancy study.

The V call is TRBV7-9, the J call TRBJ1-1; 8 nucleotides match TRBD1. The CDR3 has 14 amino acids. CDR1 is SEHNR and CDR2 is FQNEAQ in the germline V gene (reference sequence). With V trimmed by 3 bases and J by 6 bases, 6 bases remained unmatched. The CDR3 region is CASSFGQGGSEAFF. CDR3 coding DNA: TGTGCCAGCAGCTTCGGACAGGGAGGCTCTGAAGCTTTCTTT.

The V gene is TRBV2, the J gene TRBJ2-4; D not resolved. Trimming pared 4 bases from V and 0 bases from J, leaving 4 bases between. CDR1 is SNHLY and CDR2 is FYNNEI in the germline V gene. The CDR3 has 13 residues. The CDR3 DNA is TGTGCCAGCAGTGGACTAGCCAAAAACATTCAGTACTTC. This encodes CASSGLAKNIQYF.

The chain uses TRBV7-8 and TRBJ2-5, with TRBD2 identical over 7 bases. Per germline, CDR1 SGHVS and CDR2 FQNEAQ. This CDR3 spans 17 amino acids. Unmatched junction bases numbered 13, after V lost 5 bases and J lost 1 base. The CDR3 loop is CASSGDVDSGSQETQYF. DNA for the CDR3: TGTGCCAGCAGCGGAGATGTAGATAGCGGGTCCCAAGAGACCCAGTACTTC.

The count of this clone is one. The chain has TRBV19 and TRBJ1-1; no clear D. The CDR3 sequence is 12 residues long. V was clipped by 7 bases and J by 2 bases, with 8 bases between them. CDR1 and CDR2 from the germline V gene are LNHDA and SQIVND (reference sequence). The CDR3 sequence: CASTGVNTEAFF. As DNA, the CDR3 is TGTGCCAGTACAGGCGTTAACACTGAAGCTTTCTTT.

The chain employs TRBV28 and TRBJ2-7, with 7 bases aligning to TRBD1. This CDR3 comprises 14 residues. The ends lost 2 bases at V and 3 bases at J; junction bases unmatched: 4. The germline V gene has CDR1 MDHEN and CDR2 SYDVKM. CDR3 nucleotide sequence: TGTGCCAGCAGTTTAACCGGGACAGTCTACGAGCAGTACTTC. Amino acids: CASSLTGTVYEQYF.

This chain uses TRBV10-3 with TRBJ1-6, with TRBD1 matching 7 bases. The CDR3 sequence is 15 residues long. V was clipped by 4 bases and J by 5 bases; unmatched bases: 5. Germline assignment: CDR1 ENHRY and CDR2 SYGVKD. The CDR3 DNA sequence: TGTGCCATCAGTGTGGGGGACAGTAATAATTCACCCCTCCACTTT. It encodes CAISVGDSNNSPLHF.

The chain carries TRBV29-1 and TRBJ1-2; TRBD1 agrees at 9 bases. Germline V gives CDR1 SQVTM, CDR2 ANQGSEA. This CDR3 has 11 amino acids. J gave up 11 bases and V 3 bases, and 4 bases lay outside the gene matches. The CDR3 nucleotides read TGCAGCGTTGATTACGGACAGGGGTACACCTTC. This encodes CSVDYGQGYTF.

The chain carries TRBV19 and TRBJ2-4; TRBD1 matches at 12 bases. The CDR3 runs 17 residues. Per the germline V gene, CDR1 is LNHDA and CDR2 is SQIVND (reference sequence). V gave up 8 bases and J gave up 0 bases; unmatched junction bases: 8. DNA for the CDR3: TGTGCCAGTGCCGGGACAGGGGGCCTACTAGCCAAAAACATTCAGTACTTC. Translating it yields CASAGTGGLLAKNIQYF.

Details on this clone: The junction differs from germline at one of its ends, possibly a read error. The V gene is TRBV9, the J gene TRBJ2-3; 13 bases map to TRBD2. The CDR3 consists of 14 residues. CDR1 is SGDLS and CDR2 is YYNGEE in the germline V gene. The CDR3 DNA reads TGTGCCAGCAGCGTAGATGGGACTAGCGGGGTGCCTCTTTTT. Amino acid sequence: CASSVDGTSGVPLF.

The chain recombines TRBV7-2 with TRBJ2-7, with 8 bases aligning to TRBD1. The CDR3 spans 14 residues. Germline V gene sequence: CDR1 SGHTA, CDR2 FQGNSA. V gave up 3 bases and J gave up 7 bases; unmatched junction bases: 8. The CDR3 DNA reads as TGTGCCAGCAGCTTTGGTCAGGGGGCGGGAGAGCAGTACTTC. It codes for CASSFGQGAGEQYF. Based on the CDR3 plus reference TRBV7-2 and TRBJ2-7, the full variable domain is GAGVSQSPSNKVTEKGKDVELRCDPISGHTALYWYRQSLGQGLEFLIYFQGNSAPDKSGLPSDRFSAERTGGSVSTLTIQRTQQEDSAVYLCASSFGQGAGEQYFGPGTRLTVT.

This chain connects TRBV28 to TRBJ2-7; the D gene is possibly TRBD1 (5 bases). From germline, CDR1 is MDHEN and CDR2 SYDVKM. The CDR3 runs 14 residues. V was shortened by 1 base and J by 5 bases, with 12 bases between the two germline ends. For the CDR3, the DNA is TGTGCCAGCAGTTTATTCCCCAGGGCCGACGAGCAGTACTTC. It encodes CASSLFPRADEQYF. Full variable domain (rest looked up from reference TRBV28 and TRBJ2-7): DVKVTQSSRYLVKRTGEKVFLECVQDMDHENMFWYRQDPGLGLRLIYFSYDVKMKEKGDIPEGYSVSREKKERFSLILESASTNQTSMYLCASSLFPRADEQYFGPGTRLTVT.

This sequence joins TRBV5-1 and TRBJ1-2; D is uncertain. Looked up from germline, CDR1 is SGHRS and CDR2 is YFSETQ. V was trimmed by 4 bases and J by 8 bases, leaving 12 bases between them. The CDR3 has 12 amino acids. CDR3: CASSLEKEGYTF. The CDR3, as DNA: TGCGCCAGCAGCCTAGAGAAGGAAGGCTACACCTTC. Full variable domain (outside the CDR3, taken from reference TRBV5-1 and TRBJ1-2): KAGVTQTPRYLIKTRGQQVTLSCSPISGHRSVSWYQQTPGQGLQFLFEYFSETQRNKGNFPGRFSGRQFSNSRSEMNVSTLELGDSALYLCASSLEKEGYTFGSGTRLTVV.

The CDR3 DNA follows: TGCAGCGTGACAGTTGCCTACGAGCAGTACTTC. It is translated as CSVTVAYEQYF. The chain uses TRBV20-1 and TRBJ2-7; tentative D call: TRBD1 (5 bases). Germline V gives CDR1 DFQATT, CDR2 SNEGSKA (reference sequence). The CDR3 is made up of 11 amino acids.

The chain joins TRBV27 to TRBJ2-4, with a weak D call TRBD1 (6 bases). CDR1 is MNHEY and CDR2 is SMNVEV in the germline V gene (reference sequence). This CDR3 is built from 19 residues. With 3 bases removed from V and 4 bases from J, the gap between germline ends came to 25 bases. The CDR3 loop is CASSLEAGDQDRSKNIQYF. CDR3 coding DNA: TGTGCCAGCAGTTTGGAAGCAGGGGACCAGGATAGATCAAAAAACATTCAGTACTTC.

The chain carries TRBV6-1 and TRBJ1-2; D remains ambiguous. Per the germline V gene, CDR1 is MNHNS and CDR2 is SASEGT. The germline V and J ends were trimmed by 4 bases and 3 bases, with 6 bases remaining between them. This CDR3 contains 12 residues. This CDR3 reads CASSAPDYGYTF. The CDR3 DNA is TGTGCCAGCAGTGCTCCAGACTATGGCTACACCTTC.

The J gene is TRBJ2-1, the V gene TRBV11-2, with 14 nucleotides matching TRBD2. The CDR3 consists of 18 residues. Trimming removed 3 bases from V and 9 bases from J; junction bases left unmatched: 13. CDR1 SGHAT and CDR2 FQNNGV come from the germline V gene. The CDR3 is CASSFSPRLAGGPSEQFF. CDR3 bases: TGTGCCAGCAGCTTTTCCCCGCGACTAGCGGGGGGGCCAAGTGAGCAGTTCTTC.

This chain joins TRBV15 and TRBJ1-6; D is ambiguous. V lost 0 bases and J lost 6, with 6 bases in between. Germline CDR1 reads LNHNV; CDR2 reads YYDKDF (reference sequence). There are 14 residues in the CDR3. CDR3 DNA sequence: TGTGCCACCAGCAGAGATCGGGGTAATTCACCCCTCCACTTT. It codes for CATSRDRGNSPLHF.

This clone was recorded only once. The V gene is TRBV4-2, the J gene TRBJ1-2; no clear D gene. Germline values: CDR1 LGHNA, CDR2 YNFKEQ. V lost 3 bases and J lost 5, with 13 bases in between. The CDR3 sequence is 14 residues long. CDR3 loop: CASSQAPHLYGYTF. In DNA, the CDR3 is TGTGCCAGCAGCCAGGCACCACATCTTTATGGCTACACCTTC.

This chain joins TRBV11-2 and TRBJ1-5; 7 positions agree with TRBD1. The V gene's germline CDR1 is SGHAT and CDR2 FQNNGV. This CDR3 contains 15 residues. The J segment lost 2 bases and the V segment lost 4 bases, leaving 5 bases of the junction unmatched. Written as DNA, the CDR3 is TGTGCCAGCAGCTCAGGGGGGCAACGCAATCAGCCCCAGCATTTT. This sequence encodes CASSSGGQRNQPQHF.

DNA of the CDR3: TGTGCCAGCAGGAACTCCGGGACACCCGTCGGCGAGCAGTACTTC. It translates to CASRNSGTPVGEQYF. The chain joins TRBV14 to TRBJ2-7, with a tentative D call TRBD1 (6 bases). The CDR3 is 15 residues long. Germline V gives CDR1 SGHDN, CDR2 FVKESK. V lost 6 bases and J 6 bases, leaving 21 bases between the germline ends.

V usage is TRBV5-1 and J usage is TRBJ2-1; 7 bases are a match to TRBD2. This CDR3 contains 15 residues. The V and J ends lost 2 bases and 2 bases, in that order; junction bases with no gene match: 4. Germline-derived CDR1 and CDR2 are SGHRS and YFSETQ. The CDR3 is CASSFSTSAYNEQFF. CDR3 bases: TGCGCCAGCAGCTTTTCCACTAGCGCCTACAATGAGCAGTTCTTC.

This clone was picked up one time. The V call is TRBV14, the J call TRBJ1-1; unclear D gene. The ends were cut back, 5 bases at V and 1 base at J, with 8 bases in the middle. CDR3 size: 13 residues. From germline, CDR1 is SGHDN and CDR2 FVKESK. CDR3 nucleotide sequence: TGTGCCAGCAGCGAGATGAGGAACACTGAAGCTTTCTTT. Translated: CASSEMRNTEAFF.